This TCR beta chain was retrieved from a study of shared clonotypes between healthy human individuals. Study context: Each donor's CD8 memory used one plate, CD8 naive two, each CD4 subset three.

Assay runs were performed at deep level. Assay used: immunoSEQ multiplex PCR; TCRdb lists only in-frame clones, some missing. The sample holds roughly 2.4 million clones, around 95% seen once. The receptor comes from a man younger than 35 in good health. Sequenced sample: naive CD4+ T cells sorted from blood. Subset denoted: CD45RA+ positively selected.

The CDR3 DNA reads as TGTGCCAGCAGATCCGGACTAGCGGGGGGCACAGATACGCAGTATTTT. Translated: CASRSGLAGGTDTQYF. The rearrangement uses TRBV27 and TRBJ2-3; 13 nucleotides match TRBD2. J lost 1 base, V lost 6 bases, and 4 bases had no gene match. The CDR3 is 16 amino acids. The germline V gene has CDR1 MNHEY and CDR2 SMNVEV (reference sequence).